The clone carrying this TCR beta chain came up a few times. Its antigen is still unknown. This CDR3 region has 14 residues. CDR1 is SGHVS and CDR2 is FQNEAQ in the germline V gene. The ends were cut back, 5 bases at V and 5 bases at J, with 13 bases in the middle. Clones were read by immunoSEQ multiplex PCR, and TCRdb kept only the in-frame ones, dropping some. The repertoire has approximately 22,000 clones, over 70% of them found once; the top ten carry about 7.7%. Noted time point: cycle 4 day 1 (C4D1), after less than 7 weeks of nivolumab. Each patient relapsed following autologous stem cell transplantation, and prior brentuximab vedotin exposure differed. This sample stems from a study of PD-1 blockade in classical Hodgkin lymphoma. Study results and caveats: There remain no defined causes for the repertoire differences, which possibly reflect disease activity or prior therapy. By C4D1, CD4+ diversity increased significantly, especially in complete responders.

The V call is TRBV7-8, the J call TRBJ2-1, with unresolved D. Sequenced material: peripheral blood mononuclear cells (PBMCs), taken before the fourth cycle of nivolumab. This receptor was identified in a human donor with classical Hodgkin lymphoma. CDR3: CASSLRTADNEQFF. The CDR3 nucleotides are TGTGCCAGCAGCCTGCGGACGGCGGACAATGAGCAGTTCTTC.